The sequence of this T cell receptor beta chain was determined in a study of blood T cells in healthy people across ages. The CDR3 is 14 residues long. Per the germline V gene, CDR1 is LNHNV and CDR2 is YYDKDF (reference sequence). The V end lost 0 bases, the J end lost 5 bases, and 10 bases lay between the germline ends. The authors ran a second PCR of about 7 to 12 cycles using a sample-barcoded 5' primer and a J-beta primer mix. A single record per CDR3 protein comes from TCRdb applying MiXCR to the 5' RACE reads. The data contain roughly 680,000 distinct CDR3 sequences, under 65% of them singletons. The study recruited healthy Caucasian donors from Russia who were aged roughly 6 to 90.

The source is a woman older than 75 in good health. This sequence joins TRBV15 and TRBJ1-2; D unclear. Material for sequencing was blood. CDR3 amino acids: CATSRDADGYGYTF. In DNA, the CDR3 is TGTGCCACCAGCAGAGATGCCGACGGTTATGGCTACACCTTC.